A single sample gave rise to the 7 T cell receptor beta chains below, sequenced in a study of control samples from healthy donors and cancer patients. The protocol was immunoSEQ multiplex PCR, while the TCRdb copy is restricted to in-frame clones and leaves out a portion. The sample contains about 180,000 clones, 90% of which appear only once. The sample comprised blood. These TCRs come from a woman in her fifties or sixties in good health.

The V call is TRBV6-2 or TRBV6-3, the J call TRBJ2-5, with TRBD2 identical over 7 bases. CDR1 is MNHEY, CDR2 SVGEGT, per germline. Trimming took 4 bases from V and 10 from J; bases not matched to a gene: 3. CDR3 length: 11 residues. This CDR3 is CASSWTSNQYF. The DNA for the CDR3 is TGTGCCAGCAGTTGGACTAGTAACCAGTACTTC.

This chain uses TRBV11-2 with TRBJ1-4; D is unclear. Trimming removed 5 bases at V and 4 bases at J, with 11 bases between. The CDR3 extends over 14 amino acids. Germline CDR1 reads SGHAT; CDR2 reads FQNNGV. The CDR3 DNA sequence: TGTGCCAGCAGCCGCCTGGGGATTAATGAAAAACTGTTTTTT. The encoded protein is CASSRLGINEKLFF.

The rearrangement uses TRBV7-9 and TRBJ1-1; D unresolved. The CDR3 runs 11 residues. V gave up 7 bases and J gave up 0 bases, with 3 bases separating them. Germline V lookup: CDR1 SEHNR, CDR2 FQNEAQ (reference sequence). CDR3: CASTVNTEAFF. The CDR3 DNA is TGTGCCAGCACCGTGAACACTGAAGCTTTCTTT.

The rearrangement uses TRBV7-2 and TRBJ2-2, with 9 positions matching TRBD2. CDR1 is SGHTA and CDR2 is FQGNSA in the germline V gene. V lost 1 base to trimming and J lost 6 bases; unmatched junction nucleotides: 3. The CDR3 sequence is 15 residues long. As DNA, the CDR3 is TGTGCCAGCAGCTTAGTGAGCGGGAGGTCCGGGGAGCTGTTTTTT. It encodes CASSLVSGRSGELFF.

This chain joins TRBV14 and TRBJ1-6, with D maybe TRBD1 (5 bases). The CDR3 is 15 amino acids. Germline V gene lookup returns CDR1 SGHDN and CDR2 FVKESK. Between the trimmed V and J ends, which lost 4 bases and 9 bases, there was a span of 16 bases. The CDR3 sequence is CASSREQVSLSPLHF. CDR3 in DNA: TGTGCCAGCAGCCGAGAACAGGTTTCTCTTTCACCCCTCCACTTT. Full variable domain (outside the CDR3, taken from reference TRBV14 and TRBJ1-6): EAGVTQFPSHSVIEKGQTVTLRCDPISGHDNLYWYRRVMGKEIKFLLHFVKESKQDESGMPNNRFLAERTGGTYSTLKVQPAELEDSGVYFCASSREQVSLSPLHFGNGTRLTVT.

In this sample, this clone turned up once. This chain links TRBV28 with TRBJ1-2, with TRBD1 identical over 7 bases. CDR1 MDHEN and CDR2 SYDVKM come from the germline V gene. V dropped 4 bases and J dropped 4; count of bases not matched to a gene: 12. The CDR3 spans 16 residues. CDR3 DNA sequence: TGTGCCAGCAGTTCCCTGGGGAGGGGACAGAGCTATGGCTACACCTTC. It translates to CASSSLGRGQSYGYTF.

V gene TRBV5-1 combines with J gene TRBJ1-3; no firm D call. V shed 4 bases and J shed 0 bases, with 20 bases lying between them. Germline V gives CDR1 SGHRS, CDR2 YFSETQ. This CDR3 contains 18 residues. CDR3 in amino acids: CASSSRPGSPSSGNTIYF. The DNA of the CDR3 is TGCGCCAGCAGCAGTAGACCGGGATCCCCGAGCTCTGGAAACACCATATATTTT.